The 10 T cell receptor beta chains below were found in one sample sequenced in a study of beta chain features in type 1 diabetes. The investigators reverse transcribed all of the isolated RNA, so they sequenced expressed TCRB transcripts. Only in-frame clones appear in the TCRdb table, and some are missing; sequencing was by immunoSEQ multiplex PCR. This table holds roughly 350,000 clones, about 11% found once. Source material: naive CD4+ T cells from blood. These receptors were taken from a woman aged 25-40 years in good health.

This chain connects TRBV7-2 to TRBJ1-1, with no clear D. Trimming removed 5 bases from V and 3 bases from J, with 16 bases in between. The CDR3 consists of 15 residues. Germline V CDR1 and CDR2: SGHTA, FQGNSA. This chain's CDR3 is CASSQRVDGDTEAFF. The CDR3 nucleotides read TGTGCCAGCAGCCAGCGGGTTGACGGGGACACTGAAGCTTTCTTT. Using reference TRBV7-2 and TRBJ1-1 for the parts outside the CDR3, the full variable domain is GAGVSQSPSNKVTEKGKDVELRCDPISGHTALYWYRQSLGQGLEFLIYFQGNSAPDKSGLPSDRFSAERTGGSVSTLTIQRTQQEDSAVYLCASSQRVDGDTEAFFGQGTRLTVV.

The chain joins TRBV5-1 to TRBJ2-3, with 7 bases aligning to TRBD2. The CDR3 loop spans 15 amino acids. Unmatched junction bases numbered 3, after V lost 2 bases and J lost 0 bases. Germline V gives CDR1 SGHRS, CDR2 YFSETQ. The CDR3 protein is CASSFGTTSTDTQYF. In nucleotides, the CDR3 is TGCGCCAGCAGCTTCGGGACTACTAGCACAGATACGCAGTATTTT.

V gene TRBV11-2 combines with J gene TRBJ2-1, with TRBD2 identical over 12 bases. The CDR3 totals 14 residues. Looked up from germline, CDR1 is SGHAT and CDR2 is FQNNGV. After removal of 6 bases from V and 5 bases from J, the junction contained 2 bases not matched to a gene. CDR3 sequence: CASRRLAGDNEQFF. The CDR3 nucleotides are TGTGCCAGCAGGAGACTAGCGGGAGACAATGAGCAGTTCTTC.

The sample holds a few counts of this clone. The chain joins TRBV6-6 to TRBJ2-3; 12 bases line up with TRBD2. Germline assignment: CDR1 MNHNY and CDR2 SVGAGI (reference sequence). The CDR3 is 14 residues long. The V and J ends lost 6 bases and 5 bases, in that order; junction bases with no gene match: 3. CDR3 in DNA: TGTGCCAGCAGGACTAGCGGGAGTGGAGATACGCAGTATTTT. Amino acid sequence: CASRTSGSGDTQYF.

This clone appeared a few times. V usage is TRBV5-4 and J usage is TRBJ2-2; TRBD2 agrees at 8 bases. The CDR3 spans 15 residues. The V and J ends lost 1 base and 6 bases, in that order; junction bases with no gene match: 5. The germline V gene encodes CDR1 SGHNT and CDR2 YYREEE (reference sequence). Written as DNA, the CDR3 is TGTGCCAGCAGCTTGTTGGCGGGAGGTTCCGGGGAGCTGTTTTTT. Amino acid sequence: CASSLLAGGSGELFF.

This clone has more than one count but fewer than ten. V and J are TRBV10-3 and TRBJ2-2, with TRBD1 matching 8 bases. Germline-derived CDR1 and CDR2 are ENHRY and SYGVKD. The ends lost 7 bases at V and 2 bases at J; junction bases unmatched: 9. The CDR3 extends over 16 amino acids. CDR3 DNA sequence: TGTGCCATCATGGGCAGGGGGCCTGTAAACACCGGGGAGCTGTTTTTT. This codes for CAIMGRGPVNTGELFF.

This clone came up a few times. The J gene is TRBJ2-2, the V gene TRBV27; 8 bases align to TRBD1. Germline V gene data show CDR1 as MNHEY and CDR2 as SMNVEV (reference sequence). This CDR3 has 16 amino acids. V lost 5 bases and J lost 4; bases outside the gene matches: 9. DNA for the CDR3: TGTGCCAGCAGTCCACAGGGGGTCCGACGCACCGGGGAGCTGTTTTTT. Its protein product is CASSPQGVRRTGELFF.

The CDR3 region is CAISATGTQETQYF. CDR3 nucleotide sequence: TGTGCCATCAGTGCGACAGGTACCCAAGAGACCCAGTACTTC. The V gene is TRBV10-3, the J gene TRBJ2-5; a possible D gene is TRBD1 (6 bases). Trimming cost V 4 bases and J 1 base, with 10 bases left between them. There are 14 residues in the CDR3. The V gene's germline CDR1 is ENHRY and CDR2 SYGVKD.

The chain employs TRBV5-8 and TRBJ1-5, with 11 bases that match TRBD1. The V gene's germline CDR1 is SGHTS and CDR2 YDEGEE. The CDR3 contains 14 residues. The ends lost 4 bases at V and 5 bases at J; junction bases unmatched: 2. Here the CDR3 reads CASSRDRGDQPQHF. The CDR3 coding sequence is TGTGCCAGCAGCAGGGACAGGGGGGATCAGCCCCAGCATTTT.

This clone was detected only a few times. The CDR3 spells CASSSGTGNTGELFF. The CDR3, as DNA: TGTGCCAGCAGCTCGGGGACAGGGAACACCGGGGAGCTGTTTTTT. This rearrangement joins TRBV5-5 to TRBJ2-2; 8 nucleotides match TRBD1. Germline V gene data show CDR1 as SGHKS and CDR2 as YYEKEE (reference sequence). Unmatched junction bases numbered 2, after V lost 3 bases and J lost 1 base. The CDR3 length is 15 residues.